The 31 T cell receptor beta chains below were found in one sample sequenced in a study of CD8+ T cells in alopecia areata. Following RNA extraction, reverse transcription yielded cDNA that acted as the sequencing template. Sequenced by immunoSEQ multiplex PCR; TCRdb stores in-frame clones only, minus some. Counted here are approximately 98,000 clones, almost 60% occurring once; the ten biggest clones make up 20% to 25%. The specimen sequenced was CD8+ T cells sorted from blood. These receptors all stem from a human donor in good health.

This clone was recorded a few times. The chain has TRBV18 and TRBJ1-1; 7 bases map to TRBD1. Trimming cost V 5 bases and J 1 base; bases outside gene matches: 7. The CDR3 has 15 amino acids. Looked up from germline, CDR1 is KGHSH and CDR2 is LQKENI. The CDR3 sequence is CASSAEGAPNTEAFF. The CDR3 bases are TGTGCCAGCTCAGCCGAGGGGGCCCCGAACACTGAAGCTTTCTTT.

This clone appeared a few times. The CDR3 DNA reads TGTGCCAGCAGTTTCCTAGCTAACACCGGGGAGCTGTTTTTT. The encoded protein is CASSFLANTGELFF. The chain has TRBV27 and TRBJ2-2; D perhaps matches TRBD2 (5 bases). The germline gives CDR1 MNHEY, CDR2 SMNVEV (reference sequence). V dropped 3 bases and J dropped 2 bases, with 7 bases sitting between them. This CDR3 is built from 14 residues.

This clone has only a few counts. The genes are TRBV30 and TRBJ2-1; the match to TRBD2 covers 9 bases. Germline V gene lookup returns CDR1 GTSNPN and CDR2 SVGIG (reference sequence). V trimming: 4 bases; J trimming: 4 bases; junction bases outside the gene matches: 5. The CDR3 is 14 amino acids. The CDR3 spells CAWNGGGAYNEQFF. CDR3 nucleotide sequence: TGTGCCTGGAATGGCGGGGGGGCGTACAATGAGCAGTTCTTC.

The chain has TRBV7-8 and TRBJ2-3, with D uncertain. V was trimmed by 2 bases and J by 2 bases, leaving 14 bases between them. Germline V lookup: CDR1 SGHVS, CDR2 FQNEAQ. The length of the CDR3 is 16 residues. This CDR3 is CASSLSLGQYTDTQYF. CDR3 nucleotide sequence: TGTGCCAGCAGCTTAAGTTTGGGTCAATACACAGATACGCAGTATTTT.

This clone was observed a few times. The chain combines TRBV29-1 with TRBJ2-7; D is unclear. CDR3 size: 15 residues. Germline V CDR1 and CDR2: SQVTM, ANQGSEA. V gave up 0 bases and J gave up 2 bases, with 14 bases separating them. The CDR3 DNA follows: TGCAGCGTTGAAGATGGGTCGGATGAGACCTACGAGCAGTACTTC. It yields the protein CSVEDGSDETYEQYF.

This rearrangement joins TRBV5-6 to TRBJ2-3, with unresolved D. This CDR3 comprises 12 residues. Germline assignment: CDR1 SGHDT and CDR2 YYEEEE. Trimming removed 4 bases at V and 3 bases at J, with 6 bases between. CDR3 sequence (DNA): TGTGCCAGCAGCCCCGGGACAGATACGCAGTATTTT. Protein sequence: CASSPGTDTQYF.

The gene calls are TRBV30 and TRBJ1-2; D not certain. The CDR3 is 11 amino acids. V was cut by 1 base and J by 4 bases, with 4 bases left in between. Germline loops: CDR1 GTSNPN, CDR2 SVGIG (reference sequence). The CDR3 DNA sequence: TGTGCCTGGAGTGATCTCTATGGCTACACCTTC. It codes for CAWSDLYGYTF.

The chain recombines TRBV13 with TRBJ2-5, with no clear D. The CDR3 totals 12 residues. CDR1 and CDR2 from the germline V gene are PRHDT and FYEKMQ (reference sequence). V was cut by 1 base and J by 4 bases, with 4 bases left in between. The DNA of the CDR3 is TGTGCCAGCAGCTTAGCCCCAGAGACCCAGTACTTC. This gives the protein CASSLAPETQYF.

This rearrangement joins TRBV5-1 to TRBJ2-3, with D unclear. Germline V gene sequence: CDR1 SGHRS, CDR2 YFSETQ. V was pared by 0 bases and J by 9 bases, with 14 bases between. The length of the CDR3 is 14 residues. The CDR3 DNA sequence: TGCGCCAGCAGCTTGGACCACGGACCTACCACGCAGTATTTT. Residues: CASSLDHGPTTQYF.

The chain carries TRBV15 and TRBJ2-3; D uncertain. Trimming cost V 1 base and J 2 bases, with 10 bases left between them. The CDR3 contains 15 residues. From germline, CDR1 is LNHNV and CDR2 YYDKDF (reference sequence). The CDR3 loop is CATSRGVGSTDTQYF. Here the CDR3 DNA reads TGTGCCACCAGCAGAGGGGTTGGCTCCACAGATACGCAGTATTTT.

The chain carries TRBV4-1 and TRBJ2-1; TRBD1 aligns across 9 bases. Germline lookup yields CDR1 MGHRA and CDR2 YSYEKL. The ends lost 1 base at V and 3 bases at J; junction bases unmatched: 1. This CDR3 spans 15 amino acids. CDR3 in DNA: TGCGCCAGCAGCCAAGGGACAGGGGACTACAATGAGCAGTTCTTC. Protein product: CASSQGTGDYNEQFF.

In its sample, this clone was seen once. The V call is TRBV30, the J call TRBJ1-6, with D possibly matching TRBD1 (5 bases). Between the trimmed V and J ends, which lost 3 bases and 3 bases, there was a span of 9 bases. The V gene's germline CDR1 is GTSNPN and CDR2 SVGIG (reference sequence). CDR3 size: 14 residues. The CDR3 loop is CAWSRGHYNSPLHF. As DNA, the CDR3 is TGTGCCTGGAGCCGTGGACACTATAATTCACCCCTCCACTTT.

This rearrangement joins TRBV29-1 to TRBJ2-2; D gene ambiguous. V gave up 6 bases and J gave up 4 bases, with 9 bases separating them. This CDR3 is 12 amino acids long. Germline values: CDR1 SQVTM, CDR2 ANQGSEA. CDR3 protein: CSVRPTTGELFF. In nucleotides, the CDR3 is TGCAGCGTGAGACCTACCACCGGGGAGCTGTTTTTT.

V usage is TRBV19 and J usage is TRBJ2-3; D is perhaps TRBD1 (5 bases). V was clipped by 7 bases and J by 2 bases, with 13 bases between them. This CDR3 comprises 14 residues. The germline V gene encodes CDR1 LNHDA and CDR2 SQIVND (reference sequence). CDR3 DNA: TGTGCCAGTAAGGGGCCCCGAGACACAGATACGCAGTATTTT. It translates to CASKGPRDTDTQYF. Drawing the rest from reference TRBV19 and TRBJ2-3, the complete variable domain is DGGITQSPKYLFRKEGQNVTLSCEQNLNHDAMYWYRQDPGQGLRLIYYSQIVNDFQKGDIAEGYSVSREKKESFPLTVTSAQKNPTAFYLCASKGPRDTDTQYFGPGTRLTVL.

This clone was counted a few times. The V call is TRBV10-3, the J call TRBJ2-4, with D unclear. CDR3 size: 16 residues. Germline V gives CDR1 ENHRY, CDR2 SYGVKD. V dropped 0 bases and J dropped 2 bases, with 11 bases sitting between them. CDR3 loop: CAISESNWGSKNIQYF. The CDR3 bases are TGTGCCATCAGTGAGTCGAATTGGGGTTCCAAAAACATTCAGTACTTC.

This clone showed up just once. Here the CDR3 DNA reads TGTGCCAGCAGCGCCGATTGGGGAGACAATCAGCCCCAGCATTTT. It codes for CASSADWGDNQPQHF. The chain couples TRBV9 to TRBJ1-5, with D uncertain. Germline assignment: CDR1 SGDLS and CDR2 YYNGEE. The length of the CDR3 is 15 residues. Deletions cut 3 bases from V and 3 bases from J, with 13 bases between.

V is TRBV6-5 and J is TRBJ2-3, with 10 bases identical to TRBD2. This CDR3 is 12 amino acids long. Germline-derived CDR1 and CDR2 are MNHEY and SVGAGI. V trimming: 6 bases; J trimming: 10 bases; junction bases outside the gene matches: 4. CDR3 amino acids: CASRSSGRAQYF. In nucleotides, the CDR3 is TGTGCCAGCAGGAGCAGCGGGAGGGCGCAGTATTTT.

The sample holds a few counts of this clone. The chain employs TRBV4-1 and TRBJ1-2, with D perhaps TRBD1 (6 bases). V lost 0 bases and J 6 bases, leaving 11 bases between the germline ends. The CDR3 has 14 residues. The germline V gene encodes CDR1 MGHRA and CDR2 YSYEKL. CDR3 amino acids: CASSQEPRDNGYTF. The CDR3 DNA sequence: TGCGCCAGCAGCCAAGAACCCAGGGACAATGGCTACACCTTC.

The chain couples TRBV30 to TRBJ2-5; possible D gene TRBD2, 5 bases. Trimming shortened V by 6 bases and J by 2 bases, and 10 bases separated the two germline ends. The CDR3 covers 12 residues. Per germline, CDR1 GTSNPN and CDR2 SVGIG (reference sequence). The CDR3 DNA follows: TGTGCCTGTCCAGCGGATCAAGAGACCCAGTACTTC. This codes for CACPADQETQYF.

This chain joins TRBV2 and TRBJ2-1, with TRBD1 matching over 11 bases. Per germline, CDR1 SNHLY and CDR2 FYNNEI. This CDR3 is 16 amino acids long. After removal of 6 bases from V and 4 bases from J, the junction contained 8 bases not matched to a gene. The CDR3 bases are TGTGCCAGCAGAGGGAAAGGGACAGGGGGTTACAATGAGCAGTTCTTC. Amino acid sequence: CASRGKGTGGYNEQFF.

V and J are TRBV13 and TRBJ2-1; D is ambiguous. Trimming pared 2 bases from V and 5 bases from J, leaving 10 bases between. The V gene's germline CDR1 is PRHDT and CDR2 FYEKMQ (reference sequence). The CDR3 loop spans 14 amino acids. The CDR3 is CASSLFARDNEQFF. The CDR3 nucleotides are TGTGCCAGCAGCTTATTTGCCAGAGACAATGAGCAGTTCTTC.

DNA for the CDR3: TGTGCCAGCAGTGAAGCCGGGTCAGGCGAAAAACTGTTTTTT. Translating gives CASSEAGSGEKLFF. The V gene is TRBV25-1, the J gene TRBJ1-4; D gene ambiguous. This CDR3 is 14 amino acids long. The germline V gene encodes CDR1 MGHDK and CDR2 SYGVNS. The V end was cut by 2 bases, the J end by 8 bases, with 12 bases between.

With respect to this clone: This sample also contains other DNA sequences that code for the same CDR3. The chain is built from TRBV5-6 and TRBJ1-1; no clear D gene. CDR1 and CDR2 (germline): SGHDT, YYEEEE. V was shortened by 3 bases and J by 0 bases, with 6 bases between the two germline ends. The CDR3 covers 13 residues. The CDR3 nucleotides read TGTGCCAGCAGCTCATCCCTGAACACTGAAGCTTTCTTT. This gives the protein CASSSSLNTEAFF.

The CDR3 sequence is CASSLEQVTSGAYGYTF. The CDR3 coding sequence is TGCGCCAGCAGCTTGGAACAGGTGACCTCGGGAGCTTATGGCTACACCTTC. The chain carries TRBV5-1 and TRBJ1-2, with D possibly TRBD1 on 5 matching bases. The CDR3 extends over 17 amino acids. CDR1 and CDR2 from the germline V gene are SGHRS and YFSETQ. V lost 0 bases and J lost 5, with 20 bases in between.

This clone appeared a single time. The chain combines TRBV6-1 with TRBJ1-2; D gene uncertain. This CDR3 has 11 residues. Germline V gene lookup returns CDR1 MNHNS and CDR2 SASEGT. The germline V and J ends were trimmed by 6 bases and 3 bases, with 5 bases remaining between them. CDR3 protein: CASSVYYGYTF. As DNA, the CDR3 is TGTGCCAGCAGCGTATACTATGGCTACACCTTC.

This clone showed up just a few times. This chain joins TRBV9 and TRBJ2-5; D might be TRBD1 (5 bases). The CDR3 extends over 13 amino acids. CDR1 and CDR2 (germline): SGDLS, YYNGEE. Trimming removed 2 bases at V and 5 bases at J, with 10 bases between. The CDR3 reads CASSVSSGETQYF. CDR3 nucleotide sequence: TGTGCCAGCAGCGTCAGCTCAGGGGAGACCCAGTACTTC.

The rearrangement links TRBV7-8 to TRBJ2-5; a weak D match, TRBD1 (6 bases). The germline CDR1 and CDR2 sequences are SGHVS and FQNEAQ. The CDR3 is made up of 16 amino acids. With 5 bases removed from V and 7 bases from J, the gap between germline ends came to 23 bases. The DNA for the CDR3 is TGTGCCAGCAGCGACGCCGGGCAGGGGTTTAGTGCGACCCAGTACTTC. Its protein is CASSDAGQGFSATQYF.

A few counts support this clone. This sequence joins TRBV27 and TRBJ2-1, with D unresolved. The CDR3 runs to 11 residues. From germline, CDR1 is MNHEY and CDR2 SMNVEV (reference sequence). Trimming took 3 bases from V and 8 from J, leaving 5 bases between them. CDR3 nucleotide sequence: TGTGCCAGCAGTTTTGGGGATGAGCAGTTCTTC. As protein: CASSFGDEQFF.

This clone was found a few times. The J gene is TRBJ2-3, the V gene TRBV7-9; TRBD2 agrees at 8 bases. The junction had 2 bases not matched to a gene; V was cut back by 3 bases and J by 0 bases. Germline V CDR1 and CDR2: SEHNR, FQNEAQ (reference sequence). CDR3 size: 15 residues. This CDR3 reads CASSFTGGSTDTQYF. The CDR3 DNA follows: TGTGCCAGCAGCTTCACGGGGGGGAGCACAGATACGCAGTATTTT.

The CDR3 DNA reads TGTGCCACCAGCAGAGATCTTAGCGGGGGGGCGACAGATACGCAGTATTTT. Its protein is CATSRDLSGGATDTQYF. The rearrangement joins TRBV15 to TRBJ2-3; 11 bases align to TRBD2. Germline V CDR1 and CDR2: LNHNV, YYDKDF (reference sequence). The trim removed 0 bases at V and 3 bases at J, leaving 5 bases unmatched. This CDR3 spans 17 amino acids.

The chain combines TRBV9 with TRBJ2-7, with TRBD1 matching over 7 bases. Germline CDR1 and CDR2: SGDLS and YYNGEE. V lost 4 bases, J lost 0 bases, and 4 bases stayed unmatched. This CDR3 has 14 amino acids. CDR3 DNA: TGTGCCAGCAGCATGACAGGGAGCTCCTACGAGCAGTACTTC. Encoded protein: CASSMTGSSYEQYF.